This record concerns one TCR beta chain sequence. The CDR3 length is 15 residues. Germline V CDR1 and CDR2: LNHDA, SQIVND (reference sequence). Deletions cut 0 bases from V and 6 bases from J, with 12 bases between. The record originates from a study of blood T cell repertoires in COVID-19. Sequenced by immunoSEQ multiplex PCR; TCRdb stores in-frame clones only, minus some. The table records some 200,000 clones, roughly 84% of them present only once. Sequencing used peripheral blood. The chain couples TRBV19 to TRBJ2-1; D remains ambiguous. The TCR sequence derives from a woman aged 55-70 years who had recovered from COVID-19. CDR3 in amino acids: CASSIDRFGGNEQFF. The CDR3 DNA reads TGTGCCAGTAGTATAGATCGGTTCGGTGGCAATGAGCAGTTCTTC.